Sequencing of this TCR beta chain was carried out in a study of T cells in Graves' hyperthyroidism and ophthalmopathy. Study summary: Once the initial diagnosis was made, peripheral blood was obtained before any treatment. Study-level results: Model-based prediction identified ophthalmopathy a median around 6.7 months prior to its onset.

RNA transcripts served as the template for amplifying TCR beta CDR3 regions. In the first-round RT-PCR of the TCR CDR3, the HTBI primer set was used. TCRdb reprocessed the multiplex PCR reads via MiXCR and lists one record per CDR3 protein. The data show 250,000 to 300,000 distinct CDR3 sequences, with roughly a fifth seen just once and less than 40% held by the top ten. The CDR3 consists of 14 residues. From germline, CDR1 is SQVTM and CDR2 ANQGSEA. This clonotype has a handful of counts. The antigen remains unidentified. Exclusion criteria comprised uncontrolled infection, other autoimmune disease, pregnancy or lactation. Each 10 ml fresh peripheral blood draw supplied the PBMCs.

The sequence derives from a middle-aged man with Graves' ophthalmopathy. The chain is built from TRBV29-1 and TRBJ2-3; tentative D call: TRBD1 (6 bases). Sample: blood. Here the CDR3 DNA reads TGCGGTATTTGGGACACGATCTTCACAGATACGCAGTATTTT. Its protein product is CGIWDTIFTDTQYF.